This T cell receptor (beta chain) is drawn from a study of control samples from healthy donors and cancer patients. Using immunoSEQ multiplex PCR, the repertoire was profiled, and TCRdb retains in-frame clones only, with some absent. Of 100,000 to 150,000 clones in the sample, 92% were seen once. V gave up 6 bases and J gave up 4 bases; unmatched junction bases: 6. In germline, CDR1 is MNHEY, CDR2 SMNVEV (reference sequence). The CDR3 has 14 residues. The specimen was PBMCs. This TCR was sampled from a man older than 75 with head and neck cancer. The V call is TRBV27, the J call TRBJ1-1; 9 bases align to TRBD1. The CDR3 coding sequence is TGTGCCAGCAGCATCGACAGGGGGATCACTGAAGCTTTCTTT. It is translated as CASSIDRGITEAFF.